The source of this TCR beta chain is a study of shared clonotypes between healthy human individuals (dated by TCRdb to about 2020). Looking at the study overall: The cohort comprised a couple of women and a few men aged 18 to 49 years. For each donor, three plates each were used for CD4 naive and CD4 memory, two plates were used for CD8 naive, and one plate was used for CD8 memory. The study deeply sequenced blood TCR repertoires of five healthy adults to estimate repertoire size and the extent of clonotype sharing between individuals. To increase sequencing depth and limit assay-specific biases, TCR repertoire library preparation and sequencing were carried out by different laboratories using diverse techniques. Leukapheresis yielded between about 0.85 and 10 billion PBMCs per donor. Study-wide conclusions, independent of this receptor: Across a few donors, approximately 4.6% of naive CD4, roughly 3.3% of naive CD8, 2% to 2.5% of memory CD4, and approximately 0.4% of memory CD8 clonotypes were shared. Sampling was restricted to blood, and TCR repertoires in tissue are likely to differ from TCR repertoires in blood. Rarefaction of sorted-subset datasets indicated incomplete sequencing despite the large sequencing depth. Naive subsets generally had larger estimated clonotype richness than memory subsets did. Compared with non-shared clonotypes, the clonotypes found in all four sorted-subset donors had higher generation probabilities. Based on pairwise subsampling, the degree of clonotype sharing among donors was expected to be affected by sequencing depth. The small number of donors limited the genetic and exposure-history diversity represented.

The donors were healthy, HIV-negative adults who had no recently reported acute infections or vaccinations. Every donor was a Caucasian adult living in Nashville, Tennessee, USA. CD4+ T cells were enriched by magnetic negative selection; naive cells were then positively selected on CD45RA, and the negative fraction formed the memory subset. After blood collection by leukapheresis, PBMCs were isolated using Ficoll-Histopaque density gradient centrifugation and then cryopreserved in the vapor phase of liquid nitrogen. Analytical flow cytometry was used to check the purity and quantity of every magnetically sorted T cell population. Each sorted fraction had its genomic DNA isolated and then quantified by UV absorbance on a Nanodrop 2000c. With regard to this clone: Which antigen it targets is not known. Base qualities were left out, and no much larger clone turns up one base away.

TCR CDR3 regions were amplified from genomic DNA by multiplex PCR using the deep immunoSEQ assay. For each cell subset, the extracted genomic DNA was distributed evenly across all wells of several immunoSEQ 96-well plates, and each plate served as one replicate. Each replicate PCR for sorted subsets received around 0.2 ug genomic DNA, equal to tens of thousands of T cell genomes. Purified libraries were quantified with a Qubit 3.0 fluorometer, sized on a Bioanalyzer 2100, and re-quantified with the KAPA Library Quantification kit. Each immunoSEQ 96-well plate was sequenced on its own single-read 150-cycle Illumina NextSeq 550 flow cell. As for the authors' bioinformatics: Because the immunoSEQ output held only junctional sequences and lacked quality scores, the filtering could not match the filtering applied to full-length reads. To assign V/J genes and CDR3, sequences were annotated against IMGT germline references using PyIR, a Python wrapper for IgBLAST v1.9. Reads were removed for weak V/J assignments (E-value above 1e-6), missing CDR3, stop codons, out-of-frame junctions, or ambiguous translated residues. V3J clonotypes were defined by identical inferred V gene, J gene, and CDR3 amino acid sequence. The percentage overlap between two repertoires was calculated by dividing the number of shared unique clonotypes by the size of the smaller repertoire. Richness of each repertoire was evaluated using RTK rarefaction, the Chao1 estimator, and Recon v2.1 estimates of unobserved clonotypes. Generation probabilities were computed with OLGA for all TCRbeta clonotypes obtained by the gDNA method from a few donors. TCRdb carries this immuneACCESS record with in-frame sequences only. Its versions omit some clonotypes, under half of them owing to an unresolved V gene in the studies checked, with the rest unexplained. The V and J calls and clone size come from that table; D and trimming were worked out from the DNA. Here the sample has under 1,100,000 clones; about three quarters occur a single time. Clones ranked in the top ten supply approximately 1.5% of the sample.

The junction shows trimming of 3 bases on V and 5 bases on J, plus 16 bases between the germline ends. Taken from cysteine to phenylalanine, the CDR3 has 15 residues. The CDR3 DNA has 45 bases and is translated from base 1. From the germline V gene, CDR1 is SNHLY and CDR2 is FYNNEI. The clonotype comes from a man younger than 35 in good health. Material for sequencing was memory CD4+ T cells sorted from blood. The cell subset or site label on this specimen signifies: CD45RA-negative fraction. The rearranged segments are TRBV2 and TRBJ2-5, with the D call perhaps TRBD1 or TRBD2, as 6 bases match in each case. The DNA is TGTGCCAGCAGTGATATCCGGGGGCCTTTTGAGACCCAGTACTTC. Translation gives CASSDIRGPFETQYF. When the CDR3 is completed using the reference TRBV2 and TRBJ2-5 genes on either side, the full variable domain is EPEVTQTPSHQVTQMGQEVILRCVPISNHLYFYWYRQILGQKVEFLVSFYNNEISEKSEIFDDQFSVERPDGSNFTLKIRSTKLEDSAMYFCASSDIRGPFETQYFGPGTRLLVL.